This is a list of T cell receptor beta chains from one sample in a study of blood T cell repertoires in COVID-19. TCRdb keeps only in-frame clones here, not all; method: immunoSEQ multiplex PCR. In the table there are over 300,000 clones, 89% of which are singletons. Sequenced input: peripheral blood. These receptors were taken from a man between 18 and 29 years old who had recovered from COVID-19. CDR3s include the opening cysteine and the closing phenylalanine or tryptophan. The order of the fields is CDR3 DNA, CDR3 protein, clone size, V gene, J gene, D gene. A D gene is named only where the DNA matches it firmly. Rows may omit the clone size; those that give it use once, few, many or a size class.

TGTGCCAGCAGCTACTTCGGGACTAACACTGAAGCTTTCTTT	CASSYFGTNTEAFF	.	TRBV3-1/TRBV3-2	TRBJ1-1	.
TGTGCCAGCAGCTTCAGCACAGTAAACACCGGGGAGCTGTTTTTT	CASSFSTVNTGELFF	.	TRBV11-2	TRBJ2-2	.
TGCGCCAGCAGTCCGGTTACCCAATCCGATGGCTACACCTTC	CASSPVTQSDGYTF	.	TRBV5-1	TRBJ1-2	.
TGTGCCAGTAGTATAGATAAAGAGGGGGTTCACTACAATGAGCAGTTCTTC	CASSIDKEGVHYNEQFF	.	TRBV19	TRBJ2-1	.
TGTGCCAGCAGCCAAGGGAGATATGACTACGAGCAGTACTTC	CASSQGRYDYEQYF	.	TRBV3-1/TRBV3-2	TRBJ2-7	.
TGTGCCAGCAGCTTCGGGGGGGAAGAGACCCAGTACTTC	CASSFGGEETQYF	.	TRBV5-6	TRBJ2-5	TRBD2
TGCAGCGTCTCGGCAGGGGCAAGCACTGAAGCTTTCTTT	CSVSAGASTEAFF	.	TRBV29-1	TRBJ1-1	.
TGTGCCAGCAGCCCTACCCCCAGGGGGCCAGGGGGCTACACCTTC	CASSPTPRGPGGYTF	.	TRBV6-2/TRBV6-3	TRBJ1-2	TRBD1
TGTGCCAGTAGTATCGGGGTCGTGCTTGGCGATCGAGCTTTCTTT	CASSIGVVLGDRAFF	.	TRBV19	TRBJ1-1	.
TGTGCCAGCAGCCCTCAGGGACTAGCCAACTACAATGAGCAGTTCTTC	CASSPQGLANYNEQFF	.	TRBV7-7	TRBJ2-1	TRBD2
TGTGCCATCAGTGGTCAGGGGCAACTGGGGGAGCAGTACTTC	CAISGQGQLGEQYF	few	TRBV10-3	TRBJ2-7	.
TGTGCCAGCAGTAAATCCCAGGGTCCAGCTTTCTTT	CASSKSQGPAFF	.	TRBV27	TRBJ1-1	.
TGTGCCAGCAGCCCACAGGGGACCATGAACACTGAAGCTTTCTTT	CASSPQGTMNTEAFF	.	TRBV7-9	TRBJ1-1	TRBD1
TGTGCCAGCAGCAAACTAGCGGGAGAAACAGATACGCAGTATTTT	CASSKLAGETDTQYF	once	TRBV7-3	TRBJ2-3	TRBD2
TGTGCCAGCAGCGTCGGAGGTGGCACCTACAATGAGCAGTTCTTC	CASSVGGGTYNEQFF	few	TRBV9	TRBJ2-1	.
TGTGCCAGCAGCTGGGACAGGGGCGGCTACGAGCAGTACTTC	CASSWDRGGYEQYF	.	TRBV5-6	TRBJ2-7	TRBD1
TGTGCCAGCAGTGATAGTTTCACAGATACGCAGTATTTT	CASSDSFTDTQYF	.	TRBV25-1	TRBJ2-3	.
TGCGCCAGCAGCCAAGTACTAGCGGGATACAATGAGCAGTTCTTC	CASSQVLAGYNEQFF	.	TRBV4-1	TRBJ2-1	TRBD2
TGTGCCAGCATCCATGGCGGGGGGAACACAGATACGCAGTATTTT	CASIHGGGNTDTQYF	.	TRBV2	TRBJ2-3	TRBD2
TGTGCCAGCAGCGTCGCTGGGACAGACTACAATGAGCAGTTCTTC	CASSVAGTDYNEQFF	.	TRBV9	TRBJ2-1	TRBD1
TGTGCCAGCAGTTTATCGACGGGCAATGAGCAGTTCTTC	CASSLSTGNEQFF	.	TRBV27	TRBJ2-1	.
TGTGCCAGCAGCTGGGGCAGAGGGGGAGTAGAGACCCAGTACTTC	CASSWGRGGVETQYF	once	TRBV7-6	TRBJ2-5	.
TGTGCCAGCAGTGAGACAGGGGGCGCGAGGGATGGCTACACCTTC	CASSETGGARDGYTF	.	TRBV25-1	TRBJ1-2	TRBD1